The TCR beta chain under discussion was sequenced for a study of shared clonotypes between healthy human individuals (dated by TCRdb to 2020 to 2021). Regarding the study in general: Three men and two women, aged 18 to 49 years, made up the cohort. For each donor, CD4 naive and CD4 memory were each given three plates, CD8 naive was given two plates, and CD8 memory was given one plate. To estimate repertoire size and how much clonotype sharing occurs between individuals, the study deeply sequenced the blood TCR repertoires of about five healthy adults. To increase sequencing depth and limit assay-specific biases, different laboratories used diverse techniques to prepare libraries and sequence TCR repertoires. Between about 0.8 and 9 billion PBMCs per donor were obtained by leukapheresis. The investigation overall reported the following: Sampling was restricted to blood, and TCR repertoires in tissue are likely to differ from TCR repertoires in blood. Compared with non-shared clonotypes, the clonotypes found in all four sorted-subset donors had higher generation probabilities. Because the study included only a small number of donors, the genetic and exposure-history diversity represented was limited. Even with the large sequencing depth, rarefaction of the sorted-subset datasets indicated that sequencing was incomplete. Pairwise subsampling indicated that sequencing depth was expected to affect the degree of clonotype sharing among donors. Across a few donors, approximately 4.6% of naive CD4, roughly 3.8% of naive CD8, 2.3% of memory CD4, and roughly 0.41% of memory CD8 clonotypes were shared. Naive subsets generally had larger estimated clonotype richness than memory subsets.

Using the deep immunoSEQ assay, TCR CDR3 regions were amplified from genomic DNA by multiplex PCR. For each cell subset, the extracted genomic DNA was distributed evenly across all wells of several immunoSEQ 96-well plates, and each plate served as one replicate. For sorted subsets, roughly 200 ng genomic DNA, equal to 25,000 to 35,000 T cell genomes, was loaded into each replicate PCR. Purified libraries were quantified with a Qubit 3.0 fluorometer, sized on a Bioanalyzer 2100, and re-quantified with the KAPA Library Quantification kit. Every immunoSEQ 96-well plate was sequenced on a dedicated single-read 150-cycle Illumina NextSeq 550 flow cell. Concerning the study's data processing: Because the immunoSEQ output included only junctional sequences and no quality scores, the filtering could not be the same as the filtering used for full-length reads. To assign V/J genes and CDR3, sequences were annotated using PyIR, a Python wrapper for IgBLAST v1.9, with IMGT germline references. Reads were filtered out if the reads had weak V/J assignments (E-value above 1e-6), no CDR3, stop codons, out-of-frame junctions, or ambiguous translated residues. V3J clonotypes were defined as sequences sharing the same inferred V gene, J gene, and CDR3 amino acid sequence. Percentage overlap between repertoires was calculated by dividing the number of shared unique clonotypes by the size of the smaller repertoire. Richness of each repertoire was evaluated using RTK rarefaction, the Chao1 estimator, and Recon v2.1 estimates of unobserved clonotypes. OLGA was used to compute generation probabilities for all TCRbeta clonotypes that the gDNA method yielded from a handful of donors. Drawn from immuneACCESS, this table holds only the in-frame rearrangements with V and J called that TCRdb kept. Clones are partly lost; checked studies trace under half to an unresolved V gene and leave the rest unexplained. Clonal size and the V and J genes are those of that table, whereas D and trimming came from the DNA. Within this sample are some 2,400,000 clones, with 95% of them counted one time only. The top ten hold 0.1% to 0.15% of the sample.

Donors were healthy HIV-negative adults with no recently reported acute infections or vaccinations. Every donor was a Caucasian adult living in Nashville, Tennessee, USA. Magnetic negative selection was used to enrich CD4+ T cells, after which naive cells were positively selected on CD45RA and the negative fraction became the memory subset. After blood collection by leukapheresis, PBMCs were isolated using Ficoll-Histopaque density gradient centrifugation and then cryopreserved in the vapor phase of liquid nitrogen. Purity and quantity of every magnetically sorted T cell population were checked by analytical flow cytometry. From each sorted fraction, genomic DNA was isolated and quantified by UV absorbance on a Nanodrop 2000c. Details on this clone: Its binding antigen is unknown. No base quality information exists; no much larger clone differs at one position.

The sample taken for sequencing was naive CD4+ T cells sorted from blood. The cell subset or site label of this sample denotes: CD45RA+ positively selected. The clonotype originates from a man aged 18-30 years in good health.

The DNA sequence is given as TGCGCCAGCAGCCCCTCTGGGGGGGGAGGCACTGAAGCTTTCTTT. It codes for CASSPSGGGGTEAFF. The V and J genes are TRBV5-1 and TRBJ1-1; a weak D assignment points to TRBD1 (5 bases agree). The CDR3 covers 15 residues, taking in both the cysteine and the phenylalanine. Just CDR3 DNA is preserved here, 45 bases in frame from base 1. The germline ends are 17 bases apart after V is trimmed by 4 bases and J by 4 bases. The germline V gene encodes CDR1 SGHRS and CDR2 YFSETQ.